This TCR beta chain stems from a study of blood T cell repertoires in COVID-19 (dated by TCRdb to the early 2020s). Background for the entire study: Collaborator samples came from the United States, Italy and Spain and covered acute and convalescent phases of COVID-19. The prospective study material was composed of cDNA or gDNA derived from T cells, B-cell-depleted T cells, or PBMCs. The dataset comprised deeply sampled blood TCRbeta repertoires from subjects exposed to, actively infected with, or recovered from COVID-19. The repertoires were released in a freely available public database meant as a resource for research on the immune response to SARS-CoV-2. Samples came from the ongoing ImmuneRACE study (first 160 participants) plus 1,254 subjects from 6 global collaborators. Nearly every sample came with metadata listing a de-identified subject ID, COVID-19 status, age in years and sex. Where available, HLA class I and class II types were taken from metadata supplied by the sample provider and were not determined by assay-based typing.

Worth noting for this clone: Its antigen remains undetermined. No much larger clone is present one base from it, and per-base qualities are unavailable.

V lost 6 bases and J lost 3 bases, and the count of bases not matched to a germline gene is 5. The germline V gene (reference sequence) specifies DFQATT as CDR1 and SNEGSKA as CDR2. The CDR3 covers 15 residues, taking in both the cysteine and the phenylalanine. The only DNA kept is the CDR3, 45 bases in frame from the first base. Each collaborating institution followed its own protocols to collect whole blood in K2EDTA tubes. Collaborator samples were shipped for TCRbeta analysis as frozen whole blood, isolated PBMCs, or DNA extracted from either sample type. The immunoSEQ Assay, a bias-controlled multiplex PCR, was used to amplify TCRbeta CDR3 regions from genomic DNA. Regarding the original processing steps: The number of nucleated cells in each sample was estimated from the amplification of reference gene primers within the assay. To quantify the absolute abundance of each unique TCRbeta CDR3 rearrangement, sequence reads were collapsed and filtered. For each sample, productive Simpson clonality was calculated as the square root of Simpson's diversity index over productive rearrangements. TCRdb retrieved this table from immuneACCESS and kept in-frame rearrangements only. Not all clones are present; in checked studies, unresolved V genes account for under half, and no reason is known for the remainder. Clone size and V and J calls were adopted from that table, with D and trimming inferred from the DNA. Recorded for this sample are around 210,000 clones; 85% to 90% of them occurred a single time. Clones ranked in the top ten supply 0.7% to 0.85% of the sample.

Study-level results and caveats: The amount of clinical and demographic metadata varied by source and participant and was provided uncurated.

The TCR comes from a woman aged 70-85 years with acute or convalescent COVID-19. The V gene is TRBV20-1 and the J gene is TRBJ2-1; TRBD2 aligns with 13 central bases. The source material was peripheral blood. The CDR3 has the sequence CSASGTSGVYNEQFF. The nucleotide sequence reads TGCAGTGCCAGTGGGACTAGCGGGGTCTACAATGAGCAGTTCTTC.